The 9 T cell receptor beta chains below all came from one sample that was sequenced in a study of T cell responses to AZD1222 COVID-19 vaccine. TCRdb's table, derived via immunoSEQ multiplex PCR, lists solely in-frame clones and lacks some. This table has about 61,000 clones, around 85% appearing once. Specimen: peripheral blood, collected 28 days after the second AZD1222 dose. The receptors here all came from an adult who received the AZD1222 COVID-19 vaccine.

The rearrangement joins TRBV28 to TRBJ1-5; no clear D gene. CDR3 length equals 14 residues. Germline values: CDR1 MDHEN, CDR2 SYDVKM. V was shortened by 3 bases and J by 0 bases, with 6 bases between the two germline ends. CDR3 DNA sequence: TGTGCCAGCAGTTTTTTTGATAGCAATCAGCCCCAGCATTTT. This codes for CASSFFDSNQPQHF.

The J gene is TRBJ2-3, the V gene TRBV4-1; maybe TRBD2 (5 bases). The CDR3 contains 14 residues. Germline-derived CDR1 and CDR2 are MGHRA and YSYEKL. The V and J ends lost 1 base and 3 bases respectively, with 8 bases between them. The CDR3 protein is CASSQVEGTDTQYF. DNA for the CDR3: TGCGCCAGCAGCCAAGTAGAGGGAACAGATACGCAGTATTTT.

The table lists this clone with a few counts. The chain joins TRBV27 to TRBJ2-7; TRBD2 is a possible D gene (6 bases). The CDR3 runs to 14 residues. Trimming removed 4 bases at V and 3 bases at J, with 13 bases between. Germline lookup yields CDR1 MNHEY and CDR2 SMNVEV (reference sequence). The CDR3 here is CASSSGMGGYEQYF. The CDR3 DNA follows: TGTGCCAGCAGTTCCGGGATGGGAGGCTACGAGCAGTACTTC.

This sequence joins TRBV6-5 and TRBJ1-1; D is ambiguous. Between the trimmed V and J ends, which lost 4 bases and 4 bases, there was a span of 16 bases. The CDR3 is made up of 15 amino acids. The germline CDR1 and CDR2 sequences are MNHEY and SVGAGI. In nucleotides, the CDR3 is TGTGCCAGCAGTTCGGGCAATGGGAAGGGCACTGAAGCTTTCTTT. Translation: CASSSGNGKGTEAFF.

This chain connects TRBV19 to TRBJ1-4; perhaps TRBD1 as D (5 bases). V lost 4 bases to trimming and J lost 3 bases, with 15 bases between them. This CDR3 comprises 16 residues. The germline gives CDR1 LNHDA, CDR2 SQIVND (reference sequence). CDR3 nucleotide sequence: TGTGCCAGTAGTACCCAGGGAGATTTCCCTAATGAAAAACTGTTTTTT. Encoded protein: CASSTQGDFPNEKLFF.

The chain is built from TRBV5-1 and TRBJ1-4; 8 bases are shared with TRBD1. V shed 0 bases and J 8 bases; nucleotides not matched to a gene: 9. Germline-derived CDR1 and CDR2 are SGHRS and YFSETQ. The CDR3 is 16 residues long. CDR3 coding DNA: TGCGCCAGCAGCTTGGGGGGACAGGCCCTCGGGGAAAAACTGTTTTTT. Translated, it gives CASSLGGQALGEKLFF.

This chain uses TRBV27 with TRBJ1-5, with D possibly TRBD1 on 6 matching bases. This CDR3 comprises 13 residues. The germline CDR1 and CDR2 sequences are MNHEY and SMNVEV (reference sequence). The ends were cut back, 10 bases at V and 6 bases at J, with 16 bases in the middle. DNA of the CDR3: TGTGCCACCTCGCCGGGGGGCAGTCAGCCCCAGCATTTT. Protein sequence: CATSPGGSQPQHF.

CDR3 in DNA: TGTGCCAGCAGTCGGACAGGGATCCAAGAGACCCAGTACTTC. It is translated as CASSRTGIQETQYF. V and J are TRBV6-2 or TRBV6-3 and TRBJ2-5; 8 bases line up with TRBD1. The CDR3 consists of 14 residues. Germline CDR1 MNHEY, CDR2 SVGEGT. V dropped 5 bases and J dropped 1; count of bases not matched to a gene: 3.

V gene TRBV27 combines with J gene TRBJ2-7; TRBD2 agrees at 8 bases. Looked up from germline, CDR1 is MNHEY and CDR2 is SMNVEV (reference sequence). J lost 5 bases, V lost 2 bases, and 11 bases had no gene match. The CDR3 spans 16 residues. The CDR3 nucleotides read TGTGCCAGCAGTTTAGGCGTAGCGGGAAGAACCCACGAGCAGTACTTC. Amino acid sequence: CASSLGVAGRTHEQYF.